Listed here is a single T cell receptor (beta chain). The sample belongs to a study of OX40 agonist ivuxolimab in advanced cancers. The CDR3 consists of 16 residues. V was pared by 0 bases and J by 0 bases, with 12 bases between. CDR1 and CDR2 (germline): LNHNV, YYDKDF (reference sequence). Sequenced by immunoSEQ multiplex PCR; TCRdb stores in-frame clones only, minus some. Altogether 130,000 or so clones are present, about 93% being singletons, with the ten largest covering 1%. This specimen was CD4+ or CD8+ T cells sorted from blood, taken in a trial of the OX40 agonist ivuxolimab. The receptor was derived from an adult with an advanced solid tumor such as melanoma, head and neck, liver or kidney cancer. The chain recombines TRBV15 with TRBJ2-7; D remains ambiguous. This CDR3 reads CATSRDRRQSSYEQYF. CDR3 nucleotide sequence: TGTGCCACCAGCAGAGATCGACGGCAGAGCTCCTACGAGCAGTACTTC.